The clone carrying this T cell receptor (beta chain) was found once. The antigen remains undetermined. Germline lookup yields CDR1 DFQATT and CDR2 SNEGSKA (reference sequence). With 3 bases clipped from V and 2 bases from J, the junction kept 3 bases outside the gene matches. There are 14 residues in the CDR3. Sequencing used immunoSEQ multiplex PCR; TCRdb keeps in-frame clones, though not all of them. The table has some 90,000 clones, 85% to 90% seen once. The data stem from a study of T cell responses to AZD1222 COVID-19 vaccine. General study findings and limits: Clonal diversity was possibly underestimated, and white British individuals and females predominated among donors.

Doses given second, at about 4 or about 12 weeks, were pooled. This specimen was peripheral blood, taken 28 days after the second AZD1222 dose. This TCR derives from an adult who received the AZD1222 COVID-19 vaccine. The chain joins TRBV20-1 to TRBJ2-3; TRBD2 aligns across 9 bases. The CDR3 region is CSASGGGATDTQYF. In DNA form, the CDR3 reads TGCAGTGCTAGTGGCGGGGGGGCCACAGATACGCAGTATTTT.